This record looks at one T cell receptor (beta chain) sequence and its context. What it binds is not known. Additional DNA sequences in this sample encode the identical CDR3. This sample was taken from a study of OX40 agonist ivuxolimab in advanced cancers. Study results and caveats: The CD4+ and CD8+ T cells in the blood had expanded clonally by week 6 at 0.1 to 3.0 mg/kg. Researchers report that CD8+ T cells had, on average, more expanded clones than CD4+.

Germline V gene data show CDR1 as SEHNR and CDR2 as FQNEAQ (reference sequence). The ends lost 8 bases at V and 6 bases at J; junction bases unmatched: 13. CDR3 length equals 14 residues. Only in-frame clones appear in the TCRdb table, and some are missing; sequencing was by immunoSEQ multiplex PCR. The data contain approximately 38,000 clones, 83% of them singletons. Samples of blood were obtained at baseline, on cycle 4 day 1, and on cycle 7 day 1. The sequence was obtained from an adult with an advanced solid tumor such as melanoma, head and neck, liver or kidney cancer. V and J are TRBV7-9 and TRBJ2-7; 7 bases are shared with TRBD1. The sample was CD4+ or CD8+ T cells sorted from blood, taken in a trial of the OX40 agonist ivuxolimab. The CDR3 sequence: CASGRPQSGGEQYF. CDR3 coding DNA: TGTGCCAGCGGACGGCCGCAGTCAGGGGGCGAGCAGTACTTC.